This T cell receptor (beta chain) was identified in a study of T cell responses to AZD1222 COVID-19 vaccine. Produced via immunoSEQ multiplex PCR; TCRdb's table is partial and in-frame only. Of tens of thousands of clones in the sample, more than 75% were seen once. This clone was detected once. Germline V gene lookup returns CDR1 SGHRS and CDR2 YFSETQ. The CDR3 is 15 residues long. V was trimmed by 0 bases and J by 6 bases, leaving 13 bases between them. J is TRBJ2-4 and V is TRBV5-1; possible D gene TRBD2, 5 bases. This clonotype was sampled from an adult in good health. Here the sequenced sample was peripheral blood, taken on day 0 of AZD1222 vaccination. The CDR3 DNA is TGCGCCAGCAGCTTGGGGGAGACAAAGGGAAACATTCAGTACTTC. This translates into CASSLGETKGNIQYF.